Listed here are 18 T cell receptor beta chains from one sample, sequenced in a study of shared clonotypes between healthy human individuals. Produced via immunoSEQ multiplex PCR; TCRdb's table is partial and in-frame only. The sample gives 850,000 to 1,100,000 clones, 70% to 80% of which show up once; approximately 0.9% is in the top ten. The sequencing sample was made of memory CD4+ T cells from PBMCs. Subset here: CD45RA-negative fraction. The receptors come from a man in his late teens or twenties in good health. Some clones in this sample may be carry-over from other donors' samples.

V usage is TRBV28 and J usage is TRBJ2-7; TRBD1 matches 7 bases. The CDR3 loop spans 12 amino acids. CDR1 and CDR2 (germline): MDHEN, SYDVKM. V was clipped by 5 bases and J by 5 bases; unmatched bases: 3. The CDR3 sequence is CASSQGENEQYF. CDR3 bases: TGTGCCAGCAGTCAGGGGGAAAACGAGCAGTACTTC.

This clone came up a few times. V gene TRBV6-1 combines with J gene TRBJ1-3; D unclear. Germline CDR1 reads MNHNS; CDR2 reads SASEGT. This CDR3 is built from 15 residues. V was cut by 3 bases and J by 4 bases, with 13 bases left in between. The CDR3 is CASSEVPGRGNTIYF. The CDR3 DNA reads TGTGCCAGCAGTGAGGTTCCGGGGAGAGGAAACACCATATATTTT.

This chain links TRBV27 with TRBJ2-7; D unresolved. The V end was cut by 0 bases, the J end by 5 bases, with 20 bases between. The CDR3 runs 17 residues. Germline CDR1 is MNHEY and CDR2 is SMNVEV (reference sequence). The CDR3 DNA reads TGTGCCAGCAGTTTATCAAGTTCCGGGCGCGACTCGAACGAGCAGTACTTC. Its protein product is CASSLSSSGRDSNEQYF.

V is TRBV28 and J is TRBJ2-7; 11 bases are shared with TRBD1. V shed 8 bases, J shed 5 bases, and the junction held 8 bases outside the gene matches. The CDR3 spans 14 residues. From germline, CDR1 is MDHEN and CDR2 SYDVKM. CDR3 sequence (DNA): TGTGCCAGCGAGCCGGGACAGGGGGGCGACGAGCAGTACTTC. Encoded protein: CASEPGQGGDEQYF.

This chain joins TRBV27 and TRBJ2-7, with D perhaps matching TRBD1 (6 bases). Per the germline V gene, CDR1 is MNHEY and CDR2 is SMNVEV (reference sequence). V was shortened by 0 bases and J by 0 bases, with 15 bases between the two germline ends. The CDR3 runs to 17 residues. The CDR3 reads CASSLSGDTLSSYEQYF. The CDR3 region has the DNA TGTGCCAGCAGTTTATCGGGGGACACCTTGAGCTCCTACGAGCAGTACTTC.

The rearrangement joins TRBV6-5 to TRBJ2-1, with D uncertain. CDR3 length: 16 amino acids. Deletions cut 1 base from V and 0 bases from J, with 10 bases between. Germline V gives CDR1 MNHEY, CDR2 SVGAGI. The DNA for the CDR3 is TGTGCCAGCAGTTACTTGGGCCTAGGCTCCTACAATGAGCAGTTCTTC. Protein: CASSYLGLGSYNEQFF.

This clone was counted only a few times. The rearrangement links TRBV29-1 to TRBJ2-3; TRBD1 matches at 8 bases. V lost 6 bases, J lost 0 bases, and 5 bases stayed unmatched. CDR3 length equals 14 residues. Per germline, CDR1 SQVTM and CDR2 ANQGSEA. The CDR3: CSVAGGASTDTQYF. As DNA, the CDR3 is TGCAGCGTCGCAGGGGGCGCGAGCACAGATACGCAGTATTTT.

This chain connects TRBV7-2 to TRBJ2-2; no reliable D call. V dropped 6 bases and J dropped 3 bases, with 14 bases sitting between them. The CDR3 extends over 15 amino acids. Germline V gene sequence: CDR1 SGHTA, CDR2 FQGNSA. CDR3 in amino acids: CASSPSVGYTGELFF. In nucleotides, the CDR3 is TGTGCCAGCAGTCCAAGTGTAGGATACACCGGGGAGCTGTTTTTT. Supplemented by reference TRBV7-2 and TRBJ2-2, the full variable domain reads GAGVSQSPSNKVTEKGKDVELRCDPISGHTALYWYRQSLGQGLEFLIYFQGNSAPDKSGLPSDRFSAERTGGSVSTLTIQRTQQEDSAVYLCASSPSVGYTGELFFGEGSRLTVL.

This sequence joins TRBV5-1 and TRBJ2-7; 13 bases are shared with TRBD2. Germline trimming cut 4 bases from V and 3 bases from J; bases unmatched to any gene: 7. The CDR3 is 16 residues long. Germline loops: CDR1 SGHRS, CDR2 YFSETQ. The CDR3 DNA sequence: TGCGCCAGCAGCCCGAGGGGGACTAGCGGGATCTACGAGCAGTACTTC. It yields the protein CASSPRGTSGIYEQYF. Supplemented by reference TRBV5-1 and TRBJ2-7, the full variable domain reads KAGVTQTPRYLIKTRGQQVTLSCSPISGHRSVSWYQQTPGQGLQFLFEYFSETQRNKGNFPGRFSGRQFSNSRSEMNVSTLELGDSALYLCASSPRGTSGIYEQYFGPGTRLTVT.

The chain has TRBV5-1 and TRBJ2-5; TRBD2 matches 8 bases. The V gene's germline CDR1 is SGHRS and CDR2 YFSETQ. The V and J ends lost 6 bases and 1 base, in that order; junction bases with no gene match: 5. The CDR3 spans 14 residues. The CDR3 region has the DNA TGCGCCAGCACATTTAGCGGGATCCAAGAGACCCAGTACTTC. Translated: CASTFSGIQETQYF.

The chain uses TRBV27 and TRBJ1-2; 7 nucleotides line up with TRBD1. CDR3 length: 14 amino acids. The germline gives CDR1 MNHEY, CDR2 SMNVEV (reference sequence). V gave up 6 bases and J gave up 4 bases; unmatched junction bases: 8. CDR3 nucleotides: TGTGCCAGCAGCATAAACAGGGGCGGCTATGGCTACACCTTC. Amino acid sequence: CASSINRGGYGYTF.

Only one count was recorded for this clone. The V and J genes are TRBV14 and TRBJ2-3, with TRBD2 matching 7 bases. The CDR3 is 16 amino acids. The V segment lost 5 bases and the J segment 3 bases; nucleotides outside the gene matches: 11. Germline V CDR1 and CDR2: SGHDN, FVKESK. This CDR3 is CASSTQAGSRTDTQYF. In DNA, the CDR3 is TGTGCCAGCAGCACCCAAGCGGGATCGCGAACAGATACGCAGTATTTT.

The chain links TRBV5-4 to TRBJ1-2; D gene uncertain. Trimming cost V 5 bases and J 0 bases, with 8 bases left between them. Germline assignment: CDR1 SGHNT and CDR2 YYREEE (reference sequence). The CDR3 consists of 13 residues. The CDR3 coding sequence is TGTGCCAGCAGACCTACAACTAACTATGGCTACACCTTC. It yields the protein CASRPTTNYGYTF.

Of note for this clone: A much larger clone sits a single nucleotide away, making a read error possible. The chain's CDR3 is CASSENTGELFF. CDR3 DNA sequence: TGTGCCAGCAGTGAGAACACCGGGGAGCTGTTTTTT. The genes are TRBV5-4 and TRBJ2-2; no clear D gene. The CDR3 spans 12 residues. Germline-derived CDR1 and CDR2 are SGHNT and YYREEE (reference sequence). V lost 5 bases, J lost 1 base, and 3 bases lay in between.

The gene calls are TRBV27 and TRBJ1-3, with D possibly matching TRBD1 (5 bases). V lost 5 bases and J 2 bases, leaving 10 bases between the germline ends. This CDR3 is 14 amino acids long. Germline values: CDR1 MNHEY, CDR2 SMNVEV (reference sequence). CDR3 sequence (DNA): TGTGCCAGCAGTCCGGACACTACTGGAAACACCATATATTTT. Translating gives CASSPDTTGNTIYF.

The chain joins TRBV27 to TRBJ2-3; D call uncertain. The CDR3 is made up of 14 amino acids. In germline, CDR1 is MNHEY, CDR2 SMNVEV (reference sequence). The ends were cut back, 4 bases at V and 5 bases at J, with 13 bases in the middle. The CDR3 coding sequence is TGTGCCAGCAGTTCCCCCCTGGTAAGAGATACGCAGTATTTT. Encoded protein: CASSSPLVRDTQYF.

Comment on this clone: The sample contains more than one DNA sequence encoding this CDR3. The J gene is TRBJ2-1, the V gene TRBV11-2; no clear D gene. Per the germline V gene, CDR1 is SGHAT and CDR2 is FQNNGV. The V and J ends lost 0 bases and 8 bases respectively, with 5 bases between them. The CDR3 length is 12 residues. The CDR3 region is CASSLDRDEQFF. CDR3 DNA sequence: TGTGCCAGCAGCTTAGATCGGGATGAGCAGTTCTTC.

The sample holds a few counts of this clone. DNA for the CDR3: TGTGCCAGTAGCCTTCCCAACCTCGGGGGCCGGCGAGACGAGCAGTACTTC. This sequence encodes CASSLPNLGGRRDEQYF. The chain has TRBV19 and TRBJ2-7; the D gene could be TRBD1 or TRBD2 (6 bases each). V lost 6 bases and J lost 5, with 26 bases in between. The CDR3 consists of 17 residues. Germline CDR1 and CDR2: LNHDA and SQIVND (reference sequence).